This T cell receptor beta chain was identified during a study of CD8+ T cells in alopecia areata. The overall study: Tofacitinib therapy lasting 6 to 18 months was followed by 6 months off drug. Overall study results and limits: As there was one nonresponder, how baseline CD8+ expansion relates to response remains uncertain. It was observed that many expanded lesional clones persisted in scalp and blood during tofacitinib.

Regarding treatment: oral pan-JAK inhibitor, 5-10 mg twice daily. Both peripheral blood and punch biopsies of lesional scalp skin were obtained from patients who had alopecia areata. The V gene lost 5 bases and the J gene lost 5 bases, with 9 bases spanning the gap. The CDR3 contains 12 residues. Germline V gives CDR1 SQVTM, CDR2 ANQGSEA. In regard to this clone: Its specificity is not known.

TCR sequencing used cDNA made by reverse transcription of extracted RNA. The protocol was immunoSEQ multiplex PCR, while the TCRdb copy is restricted to in-frame clones and leaves out a portion. The repertoire holds some 200,000 clones, approximately 60% seen once, with around 3.2% in the top ten. V usage is TRBV29-1 and J usage is TRBJ2-2, with no clear D. The source is a human donor with alopecia areata. The specimen comprised CD4+ T cells sorted from blood, sampled at week 4, from a patient treated with tofacitinib. CDR3 in amino acids: CSVTQGTGELFF. The CDR3 region has the DNA TGCAGCGTTACCCAAGGAACCGGGGAGCTGTTTTTT.